The clone carrying this TCR beta chain came up once. The target antigen is unknown. RNA transcripts gave rise to amplified TCR beta CDR3 regions. Carried out on the TCR CDR3, a first-round RT-PCR used the HTBI primer set. TCRdb re-analysed the multiplex PCR reads in MiXCR, keeping a single row per CDR3 protein. The sample consists of roughly 570,000 distinct CDR3 sequences, 40% to 55% of them appearing once. The source of the sample is a study of T cells in Graves' hyperthyroidism and ophthalmopathy. Study results and limitations: With a median lead of around 5.9 months before onset, the model predicted ophthalmopathy. Most expanded thyroid clonotypes above 0.001 recurred in blood.

It was uncontrolled infection, other autoimmune disease, pregnancy or lactation that excluded patients. CDR1 is MGHDK and CDR2 is SYGVNS in the germline V gene. CDR3 length: 14 residues. V was pared by 3 bases and J by 7 bases, with 16 bases between. The chain employs TRBV25-1 and TRBJ2-7; perhaps TRBD2 as D (6 bases). This sequence originates from a woman aged 18-35 years with Graves' hyperthyroidism. The specimen sequenced was peripheral blood or thyroid tissue (not recorded which). The CDR3 DNA is TGTGCCAGCAGTGACCCCGCGGGAAGGCGGGAGCAGTACTTC. Its protein is CASSDPAGRREQYF.